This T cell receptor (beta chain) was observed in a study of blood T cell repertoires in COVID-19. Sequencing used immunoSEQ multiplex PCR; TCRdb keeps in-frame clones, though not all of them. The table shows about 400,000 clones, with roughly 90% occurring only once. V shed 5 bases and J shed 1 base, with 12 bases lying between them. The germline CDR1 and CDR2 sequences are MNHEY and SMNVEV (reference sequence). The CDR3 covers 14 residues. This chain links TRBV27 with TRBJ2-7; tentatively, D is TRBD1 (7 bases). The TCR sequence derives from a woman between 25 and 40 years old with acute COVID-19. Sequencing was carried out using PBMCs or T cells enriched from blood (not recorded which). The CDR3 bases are TGTGCCAGCAGTCCGCGGGACAGATCCTACGAGCAGTACTTC. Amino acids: CASSPRDRSYEQYF.